The clone carrying this TCR beta chain appeared many times. What it recognizes is unknown. This sample is drawn from a study of T cells after yellow fever vaccination. The authors made TCR cDNA by 5'RACE template switching, adding a universal primer site and UMIs. TCRdb re-called the 5' RACE reads through MiXCR, storing one row per CDR3 protein. The sample has a few hundred thousand distinct CDR3 sequences; about 6% are singletons. The CDR3 is made up of 14 amino acids. The germline V gene has CDR1 SQVTM and CDR2 ANQGSEA. Trimming shortened V by 7 bases and J by 5 bases, and 17 bases separated the two germline ends. The study's findings and limits: Post-booster samples contained most primary-vaccination clones (approximately 96% CD4, about 90% CD8). The secondary response was weaker, and its peak arrived faster, on day 5 versus 15.

The origin of this receptor is a man aged 25-40 years who received the YFV17D yellow fever vaccine. The chain uses TRBV29-1 and TRBJ2-2, with D perhaps matching TRBD1 (5 bases). Sequenced material: PBMCs, taken 5 days after the yellow fever booster vaccination. CDR3 nucleotides: TGCAGCGCCCGCGCCCAGGGTTGGACCGGGGAGCTGTTTTTT. Its protein is CSARAQGWTGELFF.